Listed here is a single T cell receptor beta chain. This clone was picked up a small number of times. Its antigen is not yet known. No per-base quality is available; no much larger clone lies one base away. The trim is 0 bases for V and 8 bases for J, with a gap of 11 bases between the germline ends. There are 14 amino acids in the CDR3, from cysteine to phenylalanine inclusive. Only the CDR3 DNA stays, 42 bases, in frame from base 1. The germline V gene specifies LGHNA as CDR1 and YNFKEQ as CDR2. These data originate in a study of beta chain features in type 1 diabetes (dated by TCRdb to 2017 to 2018). For the study in its entirety: Patients and healthy donors did not differ in mean age, gender distribution, total cell number or subset yield. A total of some 100,000,000 sorted cells were examined across all samples, and a strong correlation was observed between cell number per subset and RNA yield. In the study, recently diagnosed type 1 diabetes patients and matched healthy donors were compared on the TCRB repertoires of their sorted circulating CD4+ T cell subsets. Naive and central memory subsets were obtained from all 30 or so donors, but regulatory and stem cell-like memory subsets were isolated from only 8 patients and roughly eight healthy donors. Paper-wide results and their limitations: Sequencing cDNA rather than genomic DNA could over-represent highly expressing activated cells, although activation and CD3 levels did not differ between groups. Type 1 diabetes patients showed a moderate but significant shortening of TCRB CDR3 length in all four CD4+ subsets. Only small numbers of individuals were included in the HLA sub-analyses, which left unresolved whether HLA type had any influence on TCRB rearrangement. Naive, central memory and regulatory TCRB repertoires appeared more similar among patients than among healthy donors. At VDJ recombination sites, patients with type 1 diabetes made fewer insertions and deleted more nucleotides, a pattern implying thymic rearrangement abnormalities. PCR may preferentially amplify shorter templates, but because patient and control samples were amplified and corrected together, any resulting skew would affect both groups equally.

The entire amount of isolated RNA was reverse transcribed using the High Capacity cDNA Reverse Transcription Kit, so the sequenced TCRB transcripts were expressed ones. Naive, central memory and regulatory T cell samples underwent deep immunoSEQ sequencing, averaging about 3.5 million total reads per sample. Sorted cells were lysed in RLT buffer and RNA was extracted with DNase-treated RNeasy Micro or Mini kits, depending on cell number. Each cell subset was processed on its own to prevent cross-contamination, while patient and healthy donor samples were processed together. The immunoSEQ multiplex PCR was used to amplify TCRB sequences from cDNA, generating 87-bp fragments that spanned the CDR3 region. Sequencing of the amplicons was performed on the Illumina HiSeq platform. Turning to the authors' computational methods: Synthetic template baselines were used to correct PCR bias computationally, reads within Hamming distance 2 were collapsed together, and singletons that could not be merged were discarded. By aligning reads against IMGT, V, D and J genes, CDR3 length, and insertions or deletions at six rearrangement sites were assigned. Clonotype counts were normalized to sorted cell number within each subset before computing true diversity and Gini coefficients with the tcR R package. The overlap coefficient, calculated on TCRB nucleotide sequences, was used to quantify repertoire sharing. Out-of-frame TCRB sequences from naive cells were analyzed to stand in for the pre-selection repertoire. TCRdb took over this immuneACCESS table, retaining in-frame rearrangements with V and J assigned. Such tables are incomplete; in checked studies, under half of the missing clones stem from an unresolved V gene, and the remainder is unexplained. That table gives V, J and clone size, and the DNA gave D and trimming. In all, the sample holds 860,000 or so clones, and around a sixth of those were seen once. The ten largest account for around 0.02% of the sample.

Each donor gave one peripheral blood draw, averaging roughly 100 mL, which was collected into heparinised tubes. A BD FACSAria II and a panel including CD45RO, CCR7, CD25, CD127, CD95 and CD27 were used to sort naive, central memory, regulatory and stem cell-like memory CD4+ T cells. Every sorted population had a purity above 95%. PBMCs were isolated right away by Lymphoprep density gradient centrifugation and were stained directly, without culture. Samples were stained and sorted in pairs, with one healthy donor and one patient per experiment, so that batch effects were minimized. The sequence came from a woman in her late teens or twenties in good health. This chain joins TRBV4-2 to TRBJ2-1; the D gene is unclear. Sequencing was carried out using naive CD4+ T cells from blood. This specimen's cell subset or site label, per the study, means: true naive CD4+ T cells. At the DNA level, the sequence is TGTGCCAGCAGCCAAGACACAGTGGTCGATGAGCAGTTCTTC. This yields the protein CASSQDTVVDEQFF.